These 18 T cell receptor beta chains were sequenced from one sample in a study of cytomegalovirus exposure and HLA in healthy donors. The PCR employed 60 Vbeta primers together with 13 Jbeta primers. Here immunoSEQ multiplex PCR was the method, and the copy in TCRdb shows in-frame clones only, minus some. Found here are under 200,000 clones, roughly 79% of them singletons; the top ten hold about 2.1%. The sequencing sample was made of PBMCs. These receptors were collected from a woman aged 25 to 39 in good health and CMV-seropositive.

This chain links TRBV18 with TRBJ2-7; D may be TRBD2 (6 bases). This CDR3 spans 16 amino acids. In germline, CDR1 is KGHSH, CDR2 LQKENI. Trimming shortened V by 0 bases and J by 6 bases, and 18 bases separated the two germline ends. The CDR3 DNA is TGTGCCAGCTCACCACCGTTTTTTTTCGGGGGAGCCGAGCAGTACTTC. Protein: CASSPPFFFGGAEQYF.

The rearrangement uses TRBV29-1 and TRBJ1-4; weak D call: TRBD1 (5 bases). Germline assignment: CDR1 SQVTM and CDR2 ANQGSEA. V lost 6 bases, J lost 0 bases, and 11 bases lay in between. The CDR3 runs to 14 residues. In DNA, the CDR3 is TGCAGCGTCGGCGGACACTCAACTAATGAAAAACTGTTTTTT. Translated, it gives CSVGGHSTNEKLFF.

The CDR3 protein is CASTATPVSNQPQHF. CDR3 in DNA: TGTGCCAGCACCGCGACTCCTGTTAGCAATCAGCCCCAGCATTTT. V is TRBV2 and J is TRBJ1-5; no clear D gene. V lost 7 bases to trimming and J lost 0 bases, with 13 bases between them. Germline CDR1 reads SNHLY; CDR2 reads FYNNEI. The CDR3 covers 15 residues.

The rearrangement uses TRBV7-8 and TRBJ2-2, with 9 bases that match TRBD2. Germline V CDR1 and CDR2: SGHVS, FQNEAQ. This CDR3 contains 16 residues. V shed 5 bases, J shed 1 base, and the junction held 5 bases outside the gene matches. For the CDR3, the DNA is TGTGCCAGCAGCCAGCTAGCGGGGCTGAACACCGGGGAGCTGTTTTTT. Translation: CASSQLAGLNTGELFF.

In its sample, this clone was seen once. The chain has TRBV6-1 and TRBJ1-1; D is perhaps TRBD1 (5 bases). Per germline, CDR1 MNHNS and CDR2 SASEGT. The V end was cut by 6 bases, the J end by 3 bases, with 14 bases between. CDR3 size: 14 residues. The CDR3 DNA sequence: TGTGCCAGCAGCAGGGTGGGGGGTGACACTGAAGCTTTCTTT. The encoded protein is CASSRVGGDTEAFF.

The CDR3 bases are TGTGCCAGCAGCTTAGGAGTGGAGGCTGAAGCTTTCTTT. It specifies CASSLGVEAEAFF. The rearrangement links TRBV7-2 to TRBJ1-1; D remains unclear. V gave up 1 base and J gave up 6 bases, with 9 bases separating them. Germline lookup yields CDR1 SGHTA and CDR2 FQGNSA. The CDR3 length is 13 residues.

The chain carries TRBV5-1 and TRBJ1-5; TRBD1 agrees at 8 bases. V was pared by 0 bases and J by 3 bases, with 14 bases of the junction left unmatched. This CDR3 is 19 amino acids long. From germline, CDR1 is SGHRS and CDR2 YFSETQ. CDR3 in DNA: TGCGCCAGCAGCTTGGGAGCGGGCTCAGACAGGGGTTTCAATCAGCCCCAGCATTTT. Encoded protein: CASSLGAGSDRGFNQPQHF. Full variable domain (remainder filled in from reference TRBV5-1 and TRBJ1-5): KAGVTQTPRYLIKTRGQQVTLSCSPISGHRSVSWYQQTPGQGLQFLFEYFSETQRNKGNFPGRFSGRQFSNSRSEMNVSTLELGDSALYLCASSLGAGSDRGFNQPQHFGDGTRLSIL.

The CDR3 DNA reads TGTGCCACCAGCATTGATGGACAGGGAAGACAGCCCCAGCATTTT. Translating gives CATSIDGQGRQPQHF. This rearrangement joins TRBV15 to TRBJ1-5; 8 nucleotides line up with TRBD1. Losses at the gene ends were 4 bases for V and 7 bases for J; bases not matched to a gene: 9. CDR3 length: 15 residues. CDR1 LNHNV and CDR2 YYDKDF come from the germline V gene (reference sequence).

This chain uses TRBV10-3 with TRBJ1-2; 10 bases match TRBD1. Trimming took 10 bases from V and 6 from J; bases not matched to a gene: 14. Germline CDR1 is ENHRY and CDR2 is SYGVKD. The CDR3 is 15 residues long. Here the CDR3 reads CATLTGTGVRDGYTF. In DNA form, the CDR3 reads TGTGCCACCCTAACTGGGACAGGGGTAAGGGATGGCTACACCTTC.

The rearrangement links TRBV4-3 to TRBJ2-7; no definite D call. With 1 base removed from V and 0 bases from J, the gap between germline ends came to 10 bases. This CDR3 is built from 15 residues. Germline V lookup: CDR1 LGHNA, CDR2 YSLEER. CDR3 DNA: TGCGCCAGCAGCCAAGGGCGGCAGTCCTCCTACGAGCAGTACTTC. Translated, it gives CASSQGRQSSYEQYF.

The chain employs TRBV7-8 and TRBJ2-1; 8 nucleotides agree with TRBD1. Germline trimming cut 6 bases from V and 5 bases from J; bases unmatched to any gene: 12. This CDR3 spans 16 amino acids. Germline CDR1 reads SGHVS; CDR2 reads FQNEAQ. For the CDR3, the DNA is TGTGCCAGCAGTGCCGGATGGCAGGGGGCCCACAATGAGCAGTTCTTC. Translated: CASSAGWQGAHNEQFF.

V is TRBV27 and J is TRBJ1-1; no clear D gene. This CDR3 has 14 amino acids. V was cut by 6 bases and J by 7 bases, with 18 bases left in between. Germline-derived CDR1 and CDR2 are MNHEY and SMNVEV (reference sequence). The CDR3 loop is CASSLMRIPREAFF. As DNA, the CDR3 is TGTGCCAGCAGCTTGATGAGAATCCCCCGTGAAGCTTTCTTT.

The chain recombines TRBV5-6 with TRBJ2-5, with D possibly being TRBD1 (6 bases). This CDR3 has 15 amino acids. From germline, CDR1 is SGHDT and CDR2 YYEEEE. V was pared by 4 bases and J by 1 base, with 14 bases between. CDR3 sequence (DNA): TGTGCCAGCAGCCTGCTAGGCAGGGGCCAAGAGACCCAGTACTTC. It is translated as CASSLLGRGQETQYF.

The chain carries TRBV28 and TRBJ2-7, with TRBD1 matching over 11 bases. Germline V gene data show CDR1 as MDHEN and CDR2 as SYDVKM. With V trimmed by 5 bases and J by 3 bases, 15 bases remained unmatched. The CDR3 length is 18 residues. The CDR3 spells CASSLPDRGRSHDYEQYF. The DNA of the CDR3 is TGTGCCAGCAGTCTCCCGGACAGGGGGCGCTCCCACGACTACGAGCAGTACTTC.

The V and J genes are TRBV4-1 and TRBJ1-1, with a tentative D call TRBD1 (5 bases). Germline assignment: CDR1 MGHRA and CDR2 YSYEKL. V shed 2 bases and J shed 4 bases, with 14 bases lying between them. This CDR3 spans 15 amino acids. CDR3 sequence reads: CASSQYRGTGTEAFF. In DNA form, the CDR3 reads TGCGCCAGCAGCCAATATAGGGGAACGGGCACTGAAGCTTTCTTT.

V and J are TRBV28 and TRBJ2-7; 9 bases are a match to TRBD1. Unmatched junction bases numbered 15, after V lost 6 bases and J lost 6 bases. CDR1 and CDR2 (germline): MDHEN, SYDVKM. The CDR3 loop spans 16 amino acids. In DNA form, the CDR3 reads TGTGCCAGCAGAGCTCTAGAGGGACAGGGATACTCCGAGCAGTACTTC. It translates to CASRALEGQGYSEQYF.

This chain links TRBV9 with TRBJ1-3; 10 bases line up with TRBD1. The CDR3 runs to 14 residues. J lost 2 bases, V lost 5 bases, and 1 base had no gene match. Germline CDR1 is SGDLS and CDR2 is YYNGEE. The CDR3 DNA reads TGTGCCAGCAGGGGGACAGGGGCTGGAAACACCATATATTTT. Translated, it gives CASRGTGAGNTIYF.

This chain links TRBV11-2 with TRBJ2-7; D uncertain. The CDR3 extends over 12 amino acids. From germline, CDR1 is SGHAT and CDR2 FQNNGV. V lost 0 bases, J lost 6 bases, and 6 bases lay in between. CDR3 protein: CASSLDYSEQYF. The CDR3 DNA reads TGTGCCAGCAGCTTAGATTATTCCGAGCAGTACTTC.